This T cell receptor beta chain appears in the sequencing data of a study of T-cell memory formation after mild COVID-19. Study summary: Among the donors, TCR clusters were largely specific to each donor. Study-wide results and caveats: Among clones peaking at day 37 in the second wave, SARS-CoV-2 specificity remained unconfirmed.

One entry per CDR3 protein results from TCRdb running MiXCR on the 5' RACE reads. In the table there are under 350,000 distinct CDR3 sequences, around 16% of which are singletons. CDR3 length equals 16 residues. Germline CDR1 and CDR2: SEHNR and FQNEAQ (reference sequence). The germline V and J ends were trimmed by 6 bases and 6 bases, with 20 bases remaining between them. This clonotype was seen more than once but under ten times. Its antigen is still unknown. The chain uses TRBV7-9 and TRBJ2-2; possibly TRBD2 for D (6 bases). The source material was PBMCs or a T cell subset sorted from them (not recorded which). The clonotype originates from a man younger than 30 who had mild COVID-19 (a few samples of this study predate the infection). Cell type and time point are not known. CDR3 coding DNA: TGTGCCAGCAGTCCCCTCAGGGCGGGGAGAGCCGGGGAGCTGTTTTTT. Its translation is CASSPLRAGRAGELFF.